This T cell receptor (beta chain) was recovered during a study of shared clonotypes between healthy human individuals. Notes on the study in general: Rarefaction analysis demonstrated incomplete sorted-subset sequencing notwithstanding large depth. Among a few donors, approximately 5% of naive CD4 clonotypes were found in common. Only a few donors were included, so the genetic and exposure-history diversity represented was limited.

The CDR3 spans 13 residues. Deletions cut 5 bases from V and 3 bases from J, with 10 bases between. The germline CDR1 and CDR2 sequences are PRHDT and FYEKMQ (reference sequence). Of note for this clone: Its antigen is not known.

As processed by the authors: With immunoSEQ giving junction-only sequences and no quality scores, filtering differed. Some clones are missing from TCRdb's copy, which holds only in-frame ones; the method was immunoSEQ multiplex PCR. V and J calls and clone size come straight from that table; D and trimming were deduced from the DNA. The table shows about 2.2 million clones, with roughly 91% occurring only once. Only CD45RO-negative cells positively selected for CCR7 counted as naive CD8 cells, so terminally differentiated effector memory CD45RA+ cells were excluded. The sequenced material came from naive CD8+ T cells from PBMCs. This clonotype was obtained from a man in his late teens or twenties in good health. Some clones in this sample may be carry-over from other donors' samples. V gene TRBV13 combines with J gene TRBJ1-1; D is unresolved. For the CDR3, the DNA is TGTGCCAGCAGCCCGGGTCGGGACACTGAAGCTTTCTTT. Protein: CASSPGRDTEAFF.